This T cell receptor beta chain came from a study of CD8+ T cells in alopecia areata. Study overall: Tofacitinib was taken orally by treated patients, and the dose was 5 to 10 mg twice daily.

The CDR3 consists of 18 residues. The V segment lost 2 bases and the J segment 0 bases; nucleotides outside the gene matches: 9. The germline V gene encodes CDR1 SGHDT and CDR2 YYEEEE. Investigators isolated RNA and reverse transcribed it into cDNA to act as the sequencing template. Clones were read by immunoSEQ multiplex PCR, and TCRdb kept only the in-frame ones, dropping some. The sample lists about 150,000 clones; roughly three fifths were seen once. A remark on this clone: The antigen remains undetermined.

Study-level results: Sequencing of scalp samples also includes resident alphabeta T cells from normal skin. Patients displayed less clarity in TCR sharing than mice, a finding possibly related to HLA.

The sample consisted of CD4+ T cells sorted from blood, taken at week 0. This receptor was obtained from a human donor with alopecia areata. V is TRBV5-6 and J is TRBJ2-1; 9 bases map to TRBD2. The CDR3 DNA reads as TGTGCCAGCAGCTTTACGAGGACTAGCGTACCCTCCTACAATGAGCAGTTCTTC. Amino acid sequence: CASSFTRTSVPSYNEQFF. Complete variable domain (other parts from reference TRBV5-6 and TRBJ2-1): DAGVTQSPTHLIKTRGQQVTLRCSPKSGHDTVSWYQQALGQGPQFIFQYYEEEERQRGNFPDRFSGHQFPNYSSELNVNALLLGDSALYLCASSFTRTSVPSYNEQFFGPGTRLTVL.